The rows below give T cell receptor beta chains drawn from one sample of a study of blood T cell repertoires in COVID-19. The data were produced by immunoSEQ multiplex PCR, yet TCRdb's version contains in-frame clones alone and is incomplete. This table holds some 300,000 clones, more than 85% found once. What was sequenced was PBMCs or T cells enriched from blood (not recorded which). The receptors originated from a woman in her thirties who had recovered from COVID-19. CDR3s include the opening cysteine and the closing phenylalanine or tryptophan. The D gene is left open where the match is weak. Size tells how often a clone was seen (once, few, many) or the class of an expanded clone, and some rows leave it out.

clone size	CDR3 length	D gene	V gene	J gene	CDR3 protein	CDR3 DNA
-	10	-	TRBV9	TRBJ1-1	CASSGTAAFF	TGTGCCAGCAGCGGAACTGCGGCTTTCTTT
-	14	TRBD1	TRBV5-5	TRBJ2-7	CASSPTGAAYEQYF	TGTGCCAGCAGCCCAACAGGGGCGGCCTACGAGCAGTACTTC
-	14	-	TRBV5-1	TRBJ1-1	CASSLVDMNTEAFF	TGCGCCAGCAGCTTGGTGGACATGAACACTGAAGCTTTCTTT
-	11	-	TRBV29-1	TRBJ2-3	CSVGGTDTQYF	TGCAGCGTTGGGGGCACGGATACGCAGTATTTT
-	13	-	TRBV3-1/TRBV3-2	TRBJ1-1	CASSPGGGTEAFF	TGTGCCAGCAGCCCGGGAGGGGGCACTGAAGCTTTCTTT
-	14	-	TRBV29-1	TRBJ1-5	CSVVWSGSNQPQHF	TGCAGCGTTGTATGGTCAGGGAGCAATCAGCCCCAGCATTTT
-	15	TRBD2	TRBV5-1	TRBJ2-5	CASSTSGATQETQYF	TGCGCCAGCAGCACAAGCGGGGCCACCCAAGAGACCCAGTACTTC
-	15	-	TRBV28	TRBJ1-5	CASSLLQGGNQPQHF	TGTGCCAGCAGTTTGTTACAGGGCGGCAATCAGCCCCAGCATTTT
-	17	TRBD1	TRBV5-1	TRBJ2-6	CASSLVLGQGGANVLTF	TGCGCCAGCAGCTTGGTACTGGGACAGGGTGGGGCCAACGTCCTGACTTTC
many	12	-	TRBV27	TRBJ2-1	CASSLQGGEQFF	TGTGCCAGCAGTTTACAGGGAGGCGAGCAGTTCTTC
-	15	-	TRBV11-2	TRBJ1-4	CASSLVVQAGEKLFF	TGTGCCAGCAGCTTAGTGGTCCAAGCGGGTGAAAAACTGTTTTTT
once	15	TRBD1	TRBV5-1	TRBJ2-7	CASSGTGGGFHEQYF	TGCGCCAGCAGCGGGACAGGGGGCGGGTTCCACGAGCAGTACTTC
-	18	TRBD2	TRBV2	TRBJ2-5	CASSQGLAGGTVQETQYF	TGTGCCAGCAGTCAGGGACTAGCGGGGGGAACAGTACAAGAGACCCAGTACTTC
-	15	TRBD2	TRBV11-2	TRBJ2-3	CASSPRGGGADTQYF	TGTGCCAGCAGCCCCCGTGGCGGGGGGGCAGATACGCAGTATTTT
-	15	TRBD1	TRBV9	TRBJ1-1	CASSPQTGIPTEAFF	TGTGCCAGCAGCCCCCAGACAGGGATTCCCACTGAAGCTTTCTTT
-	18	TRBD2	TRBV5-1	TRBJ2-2	CASSLEVVAGPNTGELFF	TGCGCCAGCAGCTTGGAGGTGGTAGCGGGGCCGAACACCGGGGAGCTGTTTTTT
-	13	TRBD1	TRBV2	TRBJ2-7	CASTRDRDYEQYF	TGTGCCAGCACGAGGGACAGGGACTACGAGCAGTACTTC
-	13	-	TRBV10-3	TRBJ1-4	CAISERQGEKLFF	TGTGCCATCAGTGAGAGGCAGGGGGAAAAACTGTTTTTT
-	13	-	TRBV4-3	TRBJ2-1	CASSQEVGHHQFF	TGCGCCAGCAGCCAAGAGGTGGGACACCACCAGTTCTTC
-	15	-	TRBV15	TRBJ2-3	CATSRSRTGSDTQYF	TGTGCCACCAGCAGATCCCGGACGGGGTCAGATACGCAGTATTTT
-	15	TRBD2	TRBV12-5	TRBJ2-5	CASGTGLAGEETQYF	TGTGCTAGTGGTACAGGACTAGCGGGGGAAGAGACCCAGTACTTC
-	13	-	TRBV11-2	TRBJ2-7	CASSSTGSRGQYF	TGTGCCAGCAGCTCAACCGGCAGTCGCGGGCAGTACTTC
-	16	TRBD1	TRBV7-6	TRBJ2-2	CASSPRRDRRGGELFF	TGTGCCAGCAGCCCCCGCCGGGACAGAAGAGGCGGGGAGCTGTTTTTT
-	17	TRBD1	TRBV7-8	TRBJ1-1	CASSSHGTGARDTEAFF	TGTGCCAGCAGCTCGCACGGGACAGGGGCTCGGGACACTGAAGCTTTCTTT
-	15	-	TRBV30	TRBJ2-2	CAWDRGRASTGELFF	TGTGCCTGGGATCGTGGCAGGGCGAGCACCGGGGAGCTGTTTTTT
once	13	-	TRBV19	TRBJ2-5	CASSTLEQETQYF	TGTGCCAGTAGTACCCTAGAACAAGAGACCCAGTACTTC
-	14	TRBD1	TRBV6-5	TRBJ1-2	CASSPTGGDYGYTF	TGTGCCAGCAGTCCGACAGGGGGAGACTATGGCTACACCTTC
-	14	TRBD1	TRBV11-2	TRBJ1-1	CASSLPGTDLEAFF	TGTGCCAGCAGCTTACCCGGGACAGACCTTGAAGCTTTCTTT
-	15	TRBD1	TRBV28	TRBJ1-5	CASSRTGNSNQPQHF	TGTGCCAGCAGCCGGACAGGTAATAGCAATCAGCCCCAGCATTTT